The clone carrying this TCR beta chain has a handful of counts. No antigen is known for it. The CDR3 extends over 15 amino acids. The V and J ends lost 5 bases and 10 bases, in that order; junction bases with no gene match: 7. Germline CDR1 MNHNS, CDR2 SASEGT. The data belong to a study of cytomegalovirus exposure and HLA in healthy donors. This PCR relied on a set of 60 Vbeta primers and 13 Jbeta primers. Sequencing used immunoSEQ multiplex PCR; TCRdb keeps in-frame clones, though not all of them. The table has around 84,000 clones, about 80% seen once. Notes on the study in general: A link between a missense DCLRE1C variant and TCR beta V- and J-gene trimming emerged from a later analysis. Sequencing artifact likely explains a cluster of highly shared sequence variants. Generally TCR sequences proved uncommon, though certain public TCRs appeared in numerous donors. As was reported, the classifier diagnosed cytomegalovirus status with high specificity and sensitivity.

This TCR derives from a man between 50 and 59 years old in good health and CMV-seronegative. The chain couples TRBV6-1 to TRBJ1-6, with 11 bases identical to TRBD1. Sequencing input: PBMCs. The CDR3 sequence is CASSFGQGAGSPLHF. CDR3 bases: TGTGCCAGCAGTTTTGGACAGGGGGCCGGATCACCCCTCCACTTT.